This T cell receptor (beta chain) was captured in a study of cytomegalovirus exposure and HLA in healthy donors. The PCR ran on 60 Vbeta and 13 Jbeta primers. TCRdb's copy holds only in-frame clones and misses some; the assay was immunoSEQ multiplex PCR. The sample lists approximately 290,000 clones; roughly 80% were seen once. The CDR3 spans 13 residues. V was clipped by 2 bases and J by 6 bases, with 8 bases between them. Germline V CDR1 and CDR2: SGHTA, FQGTGA. The material sequenced was PBMCs. The receptor was derived from a girl aged 2-10 years in good health and CMV-seronegative. This chain uses TRBV7-3 with TRBJ1-5; D remains unclear. CDR3 in amino acids: CASSLGRGQPQHF. In nucleotides, the CDR3 is TGTGCCAGCAGCTTAGGTCGCGGTCAGCCCCAGCATTTT.